A selection of T cell receptor beta chains follows, all from one sample in a study of control samples from healthy donors and cancer patients. The data were produced by immunoSEQ multiplex PCR, yet TCRdb's version contains in-frame clones alone and is incomplete. The sample records some 77,000 clones, 70% to 90% being singletons. Source material: blood. The receptors were gathered from a woman aged 55-69 years in good health. Both conserved end residues are part of each CDR3. A D gene is named only where the DNA matches it firmly. Clone size, where shown, is once, few, many, or a class for clones that have expanded.

clone_size | j_call | d_call | v_call | cdr3_nt | cdr3_aa
- | TRBJ1-1 | TRBD1 | TRBV7-9 | TGTGCCAGCAGCCAGGGACAGGAGAACACTGAAGCTTTCTTT | CASSQGQENTEAFF
- | TRBJ2-3 | - | TRBV5-5 | TGTGCCAGCAGCCGGAAGGGAGGTCCTACAAGCACAGATACGCAGTATTTT | CASSRKGGPTSTDTQYF
- | TRBJ2-7 | TRBD2 | TRBV20-1 | TGCAGTGCTAGTTGGCGGGAGGCTATATACGAGCAGTACTTC | CSASWREAIYEQYF
once | TRBJ2-6 | - | TRBV28 | TGTGCCAGCAGTAGTATCATGCGGAGGGCTGGGGCCAACGTCCTGACTTTC | CASSSIMRRAGANVLTF
few | TRBJ2-1 | TRBD1 | TRBV6-5 | TGTGCCTCCTTCAGGGGGCGGTACAATGAGCAGTTCTTC | CASFRGRYNEQFF
- | TRBJ2-7 | TRBD1 | TRBV14 | TGTGCCAGCAGCCTCGGACAGGGGTTCCACGAGCAGTACTTC | CASSLGQGFHEQYF
- | TRBJ2-3 | TRBD1 | TRBV5-4 | TGTGCCAGCAGCCCGGGGACAGGGGGGAGGACAGATACGCAGTATTTT | CASSPGTGGRTDTQYF
- | TRBJ2-7 | TRBD1 | TRBV27 | TGTGCCAGCAGTTTGTCAGGGGGCGTCTACGAGCAGTACTTC | CASSLSGGVYEQYF
- | TRBJ1-4 | TRBD1 | TRBV4-3 | TGCGCCAGCAGCCAAGGACAGGGAGGAGAAAAACTGTTTTTT | CASSQGQGGEKLFF
- | TRBJ1-1 | - | TRBV19 | TGTGCCAGTACCCCAAGGGGGAGGAACACTGAAGCTTTCTTT | CASTPRGRNTEAFF
- | TRBJ2-7 | - | TRBV7-9 | TGTGCCAGCAGCTTAGAAGGTCCCGCCCGCGAGCAGTACTTC | CASSLEGPAREQYF
- | TRBJ2-5 | - | TRBV6-6 | TGTGCCAGCAGTTACCAAAAAGACATTCCGCAAGAGACCCAGTACTTC | CASSYQKDIPQETQYF
- | TRBJ2-1 | TRBD2 | TRBV29-1 | TGCAGCGTTGAAGACCGAGCGGGGGGCCATTACAATGAGCAGTTCTTC | CSVEDRAGGHYNEQFF
- | TRBJ1-1 | TRBD1 | TRBV27 | TGTGCCAGCAGCCCCACTACAGGGGTAAGGAGGGCTGAAGCTTTCTTT | CASSPTTGVRRAEAFF
- | TRBJ2-7 | - | TRBV6-5 | TGTGCCAGCAGTTACTCCAAAGTGTGGGAAGCCTACGAGCAGTACTTC | CASSYSKVWEAYEQYF
- | TRBJ2-1 | - | TRBV28 | - | CASSFGAGTGYYNEQFF
once | TRBJ2-1 | TRBD2 | TRBV2 | TGTGCCAGCAGTGACCGGACTAGCGGGAGGGGTGAGCAGTTCTTC | CASSDRTSGRGEQFF
- | TRBJ2-7 | TRBD1 | TRBV7-2 | TGTGCCAGCAGCTTAATTCCGGGACAGGGGTTCTACGAGCAGTACTTC | CASSLIPGQGFYEQYF
- | TRBJ2-3 | - | TRBV6-5 | TGTGCCAGCAGGGGGAAAGATACGCAGTATTTT | CASRGKDTQYF
- | TRBJ1-5 | TRBD1 | TRBV2 | TGTGCCAGCAGTGGGACAGGGTGGAGTCAGCCCCAGCATTTT | CASSGTGWSQPQHF
- | TRBJ2-1 | TRBD1 | TRBV6-6 | TGTGCCAGCAGCCGATCCCGGGACAGTTTCTCCTACAATGAGCAGTTCTTC | CASSRSRDSFSYNEQFF
- | TRBJ1-1 | - | TRBV11-3 | TGTGCCAGCAGCCCAACGGCGAGAACTGAAGCTTTCTTT | CASSPTARTEAFF
- | TRBJ2-1 | - | TRBV18 | TGTGCCAGCTCACCCTTGACCGTGGGCACCTACAATGAGCAGTTCTTC | CASSPLTVGTYNEQFF
- | TRBJ2-7 | - | TRBV7-8 | TGTGCCAGCAGCTTAATCTGGGGCAGCTCCTACGAGCAGTACTTC | CASSLIWGSSYEQYF
- | TRBJ2-7 | TRBD1 | TRBV6-1 | TGTGCCAGCAGTGAATTCCGGACAGGACCCTACGAGCAGTACTTC | CASSEFRTGPYEQYF
- | TRBJ1-4 | TRBD1 | TRBV6-5 | TGTGCCAGCAGGAAGACAGGGGGAATTGAAAAACTGTTTTTT | CASRKTGGIEKLFF
- | TRBJ2-2 | TRBD2 | TRBV7-6 | TGTGCCAGCAGCTTTTCTAGCGGGACCACCGGGGAGCTGTTTTTT | CASSFSSGTTGELFF
- | TRBJ1-3 | - | TRBV5-1 | TGCGCCAGCAGCTTGGAGGTCAGGGCAAGCTCTGGAAACACCATATATTTT | CASSLEVRASSGNTIYF
- | TRBJ1-4 | - | TRBV19 | TGTGCCAGTAGAGATCTCACAGGGCCACAGGGAACTAATGAAAAACTGTTTTTT | CASRDLTGPQGTNEKLFF
- | TRBJ2-3 | - | TRBV2 | TGTGCCAGCAGGCGGACCCTCTCCACAGATACGCAGTATTTT | CASRRTLSTDTQYF
- | TRBJ2-2 | - | TRBV6-5 | TGTGCCAGCAGTCCCCGGACAGACACCGGGGAGCTGTTTTTT | CASSPRTDTGELFF
- | TRBJ2-1 | - | TRBV7-3 | TGTGCCAGCAGCTCGGCGCTAGCTGGGTCCTACAATGAGCAGTTCTTC | CASSSALAGSYNEQFF
few | TRBJ1-6 | - | TRBV7-3 | TGTGCCAGCAGCAACACGAATTCACCCCTCCACTTT | CASSNTNSPLHF
- | TRBJ1-3 | - | TRBV19 | TGTGCCACTAGATCTCCCGGCTCTGGAAACACCATATATTTT | CATRSPGSGNTIYF
once | TRBJ2-3 | - | TRBV5-1 | TGCGCCAGCAGCGTCGGAGTTAGAACAGATACGCAGTATTTT | CASSVGVRTDTQYF
- | TRBJ1-2 | TRBD1 | TRBV28 | TGTGCCAGCAGTTCCGCCGGGACAGGGCAAGCAGCTAACTATGGCTACACCTTC | CASSSAGTGQAANYGYTF
- | TRBJ2-2 | TRBD1 | TRBV11-2 | TGTGCCAGCAGCCCAGGGGGCGCGAACACCGGGGAGCTGTTTTTT | CASSPGGANTGELFF
- | TRBJ1-1 | TRBD1 | TRBV5-1 | TGCGCCAGCAGCCTTCGACAGGGAGGCAGGGATGAAGCTTTCTTT | CASSLRQGGRDEAFF
- | TRBJ2-1 | - | TRBV4-3 | TGCGCCAGCAGCCAAGTGTATAACCTTCACAATGAGCAGTTCTTC | CASSQVYNLHNEQFF
- | TRBJ2-2 | - | TRBV29-1 | TGCAGCGTTGACAAGTATCACACCGGGGAGCTGTTTTTT | CSVDKYHTGELFF
- | TRBJ2-5 | TRBD1 | TRBV5-1 | TGCGCCAGCACGGGACAGGGGGCGCAAGAGACCCAGTACTTC | CASTGQGAQETQYF
- | TRBJ2-1 | - | TRBV7-3 | TGTGCCAGCAGCTTGGAAGTGGGGTCGGGGAATGAGCAGTTCTTC | CASSLEVGSGNEQFF
once | TRBJ2-2 | TRBD2 | TRBV27 | TGTGCCAGCAGTTTTTCTAGCGGGTCGAACACCGGGGAGCTGTTTTTT | CASSFSSGSNTGELFF
- | TRBJ2-3 | - | TRBV7-9 | TGTGCCAGCAGCTTGAGACAGCCCTCAGATACGCAGTATTTT | CASSLRQPSDTQYF
- | TRBJ1-5 | TRBD1 | TRBV28 | TGTGCCAGCAGTATTCCGGGACAGATAAATCAGCCCCAGCATTTT | CASSIPGQINQPQHF
- | TRBJ1-2 | - | TRBV4-1 | TGCGCCAGCAGCCATGACTCCGGGACCACCCAATCGACCTTC | CASSHDSGTTQSTF
- | TRBJ2-1 | TRBD2 | TRBV30 | TGTGCCTGGACTAAGGGACTAGCTTTTGAGCAGTTCTTC | CAWTKGLAFEQFF
few | TRBJ2-7 | TRBD2 | TRBV28 | TGTGCCAGCAGTGGGAGGGTCTCTAGCGGGAGGGCCTACGAGCAGTACTTC | CASSGRVSSGRAYEQYF
- | TRBJ2-1 | - | TRBV11-3 | TGTGCCAGCAGCTTAGTAGTGGGTGAGCAGTTCTTC | CASSLVVGEQFF